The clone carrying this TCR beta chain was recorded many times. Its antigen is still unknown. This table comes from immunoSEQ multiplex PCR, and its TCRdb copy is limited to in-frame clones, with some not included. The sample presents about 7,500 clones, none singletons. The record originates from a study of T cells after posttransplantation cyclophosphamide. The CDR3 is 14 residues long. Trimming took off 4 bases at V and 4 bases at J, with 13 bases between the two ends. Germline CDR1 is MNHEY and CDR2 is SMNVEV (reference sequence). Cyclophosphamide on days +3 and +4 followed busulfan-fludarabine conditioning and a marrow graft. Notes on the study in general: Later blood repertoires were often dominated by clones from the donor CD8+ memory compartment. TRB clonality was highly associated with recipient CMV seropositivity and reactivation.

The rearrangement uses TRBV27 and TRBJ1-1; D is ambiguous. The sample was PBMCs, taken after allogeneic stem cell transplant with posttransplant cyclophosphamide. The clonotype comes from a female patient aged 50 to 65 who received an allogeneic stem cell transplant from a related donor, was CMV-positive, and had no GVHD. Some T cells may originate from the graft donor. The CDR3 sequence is CASSSGTSGTEAFF. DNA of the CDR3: TGTGCCAGCAGTTCCGGAACTTCAGGCACTGAAGCTTTCTTT.